The present T cell receptor (beta chain) was sequenced within a study of T cells in localized non-small cell lung cancer. Study-wide points: Owing to sequencing of a solitary tumor region, heterogeneity cannot be discounted. Of the top 100 tumor clones, median about 53 were in adjacent lung, about 30 among its top 100. Uninvolved adjacent lung showed the highest T cell clonality, exceeding tumor. Density of T cells in blood, when higher, went with longer overall survival.

The V gene end was trimmed by 5 bases and the J gene end by 0 bases; junction bases not matched to a gene: 7. The CDR3 has 16 residues. From germline, CDR1 is MNHNY and CDR2 SVGAGI (reference sequence). Remarks on this clone: Its specificity is not known.

The method was immunoSEQ multiplex PCR; TCRdb's version includes in-frame clones alone and lacks a portion of them. The sample contains tens of thousands of clones, roughly 90% of which appear only once. The material was peripheral blood, obtained before any cancer treatment. The source of this sequence is a female donor of 60 years or more with stage I lung adenocarcinoma. The V and J genes are TRBV6-6 and TRBJ2-3, with TRBD2 matching over 8 bases. The CDR3 sequence: CASSLGLVESTDTQYF. CDR3 DNA: TGTGCCAGCAGTCTGGGACTAGTGGAGAGCACAGATACGCAGTATTTT.